This TCR beta chain was found in a study of blood T cell repertoires in COVID-19. The wider study: Cohort 3 donors counted as recovered after two negative PCRs, clearance, or resolved symptoms. Specimens from acute and convalescent COVID-19 originated in the United States, Italy and Spain.

Assay: immunoSEQ multiplex PCR; the TCRdb copy retains only in-frame clones and omits some. The sample records approximately 190,000 clones, roughly nine tenths being singletons. V was cut by 4 bases and J by 8 bases, with 11 bases left in between. CDR1 is LNHDA, CDR2 SQIVND, per germline (reference sequence). CDR3 length equals 12 residues. The sample consisted of PBMCs or T cells enriched from blood (not recorded which). The TCR originated in a middle-aged woman in a cohort exposed to, infected with or recovered from COVID-19 (not recorded which). The chain has TRBV19 and TRBJ1-2; no reliable D call. The CDR3 DNA follows: TGTGCCAGTAGTAACGGGATGGGCGGCTACACCTTC. Protein sequence: CASSNGMGGYTF.